This T cell receptor beta chain was identified in a study of T cell repertoires in cytomegalovirus infection. Study-level background: Carrying CMV and the relevant HLA type showed in public TCR beta signatures. The study, taken as a whole, reports: Summed public TCR beta family frequency identified CMV carriers bearing the relevant HLA. Ex vivo, HLA-C-restricted CMV-specific TCR beta clonotypes prevailed over the rest of the response.

Germline CDR1 reads SQVTM; CDR2 reads ANQGSEA. The CDR3 is made up of 11 amino acids. The V gene lost 7 bases and the J gene lost 3 bases, with 10 bases spanning the gap. One entry per CDR3 protein, called by TCRdb with MiXCR from the reads. The sample includes hundreds of thousands of distinct CDR3 sequences, about 17% of them seen just once. As regards this clonotype: What it binds is unknown.

The receptor comes from a human donor in good health (CMV status not recorded). Some clones in this sample may be carry-over from other donors' samples. The sequenced sample was PBMCs. This chain links TRBV29-1 with TRBJ2-7; a weak D match, TRBD1 (5 bases). Here the CDR3 reads CSADDSYEQYF. CDR3 in DNA: TGCAGCGCAGACGACAGCTACGAGCAGTACTTC.